This T cell receptor (beta chain) was recorded in a study of early T cells in non-severe SARS-CoV-2 infection. Unique molecular identifiers were attached to individual cDNA molecules. Each CDR3 protein gets one entry after TCRdb re-called the 5' RACE reads with MiXCR. The sample contains about 100,000 distinct CDR3 sequences, around 13% of which appear only once. Study results and limitations: The matching step, a VDJdb search, favored anti-spike CD8 responses and missed private and CD4 specificities.

The CDR3 is 15 amino acids. V shed 1 base and J 5 bases; nucleotides not matched to a gene: 8. Germline V lookup: CDR1 SGHTA, CDR2 FQGNSA. This clonotype occurred a few times. The antigen remains unidentified. The sample taken for sequencing was whole blood. This receptor was identified in an adult who was a healthcare worker with PCR-confirmed SARS-CoV-2 infection or an uninfected control (not recorded which). The rearrangement links TRBV7-2 to TRBJ2-7, with 7 bases that match TRBD1. The CDR3 region is CASSLEGTVVDEQYF. Written as DNA, the CDR3 is TGTGCCAGCAGCTTAGAGGGGACAGTTGTAGACGAGCAGTACTTC.